The 8 T cell receptor beta chains listed next were all sequenced from one sample in a study of T cell repertoires in aging, cancer and after chemotherapy. Rearranged V-D-J TRB sequences were amplified with a mixed TRB-A/B primer pool. In TCRdb, the multiplex PCR reads were re-called with MiXCR into one record per CDR3 protein. The data contain over 10,000 distinct CDR3 sequences, less than 25% of them singletons. Peripheral blood genomic DNA, not sorted cells or RNA, was the template. Sample: blood. These TCRs come from a human donor in good health.

The rearrangement uses TRBV12-3 or TRBV12-4 and TRBJ1-5; no clear D gene. This CDR3 contains 12 residues. The V end lost 3 bases, the J end lost 7 bases, and 7 bases lay between the germline ends. The CDR3 nucleotides are TGTGCCAGCAGTTTGCCCGGGCAGCCCCAGCATTTT. Protein sequence: CASSLPGQPQHF.

In its sample, this clonotype ranks as medium-sized. The gene calls are TRBV27 and TRBJ1-2; TRBD1 matches at 8 bases. CDR1 MNHEY and CDR2 SMNVEV come from the germline V gene (reference sequence). The V gene end was trimmed by 5 bases and the J gene end by 5 bases; junction bases not matched to a gene: 10. The CDR3 is 15 amino acids. In nucleotides, the CDR3 is TGTGCCAGCAGTCCCGGACAGGGAGGTCGGTATGGCTACACCTTC. As protein: CASSPGQGGRYGYTF.

This clonotype appeared a few times. The chain uses TRBV12-3 or TRBV12-4 and TRBJ2-3; tentative D call: TRBD2 (6 bases). This CDR3 has 13 amino acids. V lost 6 bases to trimming and J lost 10 bases, with 17 bases between them. CDR3 residues: CASSLDDGGSQYF. DNA of the CDR3: TGTGCCAGCAGCTTGGACGATGGAGGGTCGCAGTATTTT.

In its sample, this clonotype was seen a few times. V usage is TRBV6-5 and J usage is TRBJ2-3, with 8 bases identical to TRBD1. Trimming took 6 bases from V and 0 from J; bases not matched to a gene: 5. The CDR3 loop spans 15 amino acids. CDR1 is MNHEY, CDR2 SVGAGI, per germline. CDR3 sequence (DNA): TGTGCCAGCAGCAGGACAGGGCCAAGCACAGATACGCAGTATTTT. Protein: CASSRTGPSTDTQYF.

The sample holds a few counts of this clonotype. The gene calls are TRBV6-2 or TRBV6-3 and TRBJ1-1; D gene ambiguous. V lost 2 bases, J lost 7 bases, and 5 bases lay in between. The CDR3 sequence is 11 residues long. Germline V gives CDR1 MNHEY, CDR2 SVGEGT. Here the CDR3 DNA reads TGTGCCAGCAGTTACGAAGTTGAAGCTTTCTTT. This encodes CASSYEVEAFF.

Only a few counts were recorded for this clonotype. The gene calls are TRBV6-1 and TRBJ1-2; D perhaps matches TRBD1 (6 bases). The CDR3 length is 12 residues. Germline V gene data show CDR1 as MNHNS and CDR2 as SASEGT. V was pared by 3 bases and J by 8 bases, with 10 bases between. As DNA, the CDR3 is TGTGCCAGCAGTGAGCAGGGGCTCGGCTACACCTTC. Its translation is CASSEQGLGYTF.

For this clonotype: Since a much larger clone is just one base distant, this may be a read error. V gene TRBV19 combines with J gene TRBJ1-4, with no clear D. CDR1 and CDR2 from the germline V gene are LNHDA and SQIVND (reference sequence). The germline V and J ends were trimmed by 6 bases and 4 bases, with 15 bases remaining between them. This CDR3 has 15 residues. CDR3 sequence: CASSPPSSLNEKLFF. CDR3 sequence (DNA): TGTGCCAGTAGCCCTCCGAGTAGCCTTAATGAAAAACTGTTTTTT.

This clonotype was seen just once. The J gene is TRBJ2-2, the V gene TRBV12-5, with D unclear. The CDR3 covers 13 residues. Between the trimmed V and J ends, which lost 5 bases and 3 bases, there was a span of 7 bases. Germline CDR1 and CDR2: LGHNT and FRNRAP. The CDR3 DNA reads TGTGCTAGTGGTCGCTGGGACACCGGGGAGCTGTTTTTT. Translating gives CASGRWDTGELFF.